Listed here are 6 T cell receptor beta chains from one sample, sequenced in a study of CD8+ T cells in alopecia areata. RNA was extracted and reverse transcribed into cDNA as the sequencing template. Profiled with immunoSEQ multiplex PCR; TCRdb holds only in-frame clones, not every one. The sample lists some 120,000 clones, 47% occurring once. Sequencing was done on a sample of NKG2D-low CD8+ T cells sorted from blood. The receptors here all came from a human donor with alopecia areata.

As regards this clone: The sample contains more than one DNA sequence encoding this CDR3. DNA for the CDR3: TGCAGCGTTGCAACAGATACGCAGTATTTT. It specifies CSVATDTQYF. The genes are TRBV29-1 and TRBJ2-3; D is uncertain. CDR1 is SQVTM and CDR2 is ANQGSEA in the germline V gene. The V gene lost 4 bases and the J gene lost 3 bases, with 2 bases spanning the gap. The CDR3 contains 10 residues.

The rearrangement joins TRBV27 to TRBJ2-7; the D is unclear. Germline V gene sequence: CDR1 MNHEY, CDR2 SMNVEV (reference sequence). The CDR3 runs 14 residues. Trimming cost V 6 bases and J 3 bases, with 15 bases left between them. The CDR3 region has the DNA TGTGCCAGCAGCCTAAACCACTTGTACTACGAGCAGTACTTC. This gives the protein CASSLNHLYYEQYF.

This clone was picked up one time. The chain recombines TRBV4-1 with TRBJ2-5, with 9 bases aligning to TRBD2. This CDR3 contains 15 residues. Germline trimming cut 0 bases from V and 5 bases from J; bases unmatched to any gene: 4. The germline V gene has CDR1 MGHRA and CDR2 YSYEKL. In nucleotides, the CDR3 is TGCGCCAGCAGCCAAGAAGGCGGGGGGGCCGAGACCCAGTACTTC. This translates into CASSQEGGGAETQYF.

The chain employs TRBV29-1 and TRBJ2-4; no clear D gene. Germline V gene lookup returns CDR1 SQVTM and CDR2 ANQGSEA. The CDR3 extends over 16 amino acids. V shed 4 bases and J shed 0 bases, with 16 bases lying between them. This CDR3 reads CSVVWQSLLAKNIQYF. The CDR3 DNA reads TGCAGCGTTGTCTGGCAGTCCCTTTTAGCCAAAAACATTCAGTACTTC.

This clone has a single count. The V gene is TRBV6-5, the J gene TRBJ2-1; D is ambiguous. The CDR3 sequence is 12 residues long. Per germline, CDR1 MNHEY and CDR2 SVGAGI. V shed 0 bases and J shed 9 bases, with 6 bases lying between them. Here the CDR3 DNA reads TGTGCCAGCAGTTACTCCACGAGTGAGCAGTTCTTC. Its protein product is CASSYSTSEQFF.

This clone has just a few counts. The chain is built from TRBV29-1 and TRBJ2-7; TRBD2 agrees at 7 bases. The CDR3 runs to 15 residues. Germline CDR1 is SQVTM and CDR2 is ANQGSEA. J gave up 0 bases and V 2 bases, and 7 bases lay outside the gene matches. This CDR3 reads CSVERAGEDSYEQYF. The CDR3 DNA reads as TGCAGCGTTGAAAGGGCGGGGGAGGACTCCTACGAGCAGTACTTC.